The subject of this entry is one T cell receptor (beta chain). J was trimmed by 4 bases and V by 4 bases; bases with no gene match: 7. The CDR3 has 14 amino acids. CDR1 is SGHNT, CDR2 YYREEE, per germline (reference sequence). Using immunoSEQ multiplex PCR, the repertoire was profiled, and TCRdb retains in-frame clones only, with some absent. Among fewer than 400,000 clones, around nine tenths were seen once, and the ten largest hold 4.5% to 6.5%. This sample is drawn from a study of blood T cell repertoires in COVID-19. This clonotype was obtained from a man aged 60-69 years who had recovered from COVID-19. Sequencing used PBMCs or T cells enriched from blood (not recorded which). The chain carries TRBV5-4 and TRBJ2-5; 7 bases match TRBD1. CDR3 loop: CASSSEGARETQYF. The CDR3, as DNA: TGTGCCAGCAGCAGCGAGGGGGCCAGAGAGACCCAGTACTTC.